A single sample is the source of the 13 T cell receptor beta chains below, sequenced in a study of blood T cell repertoires in COVID-19. Sequenced by immunoSEQ multiplex PCR; TCRdb stores in-frame clones only, minus some. In the table there are 150,000 or so clones, around 81% of which are singletons. What was sequenced was PBMCs or T cells enriched from blood (not recorded which). Every receptor here comes from a man between 35 and 55 years old who had recovered from COVID-19.

V is TRBV9 and J is TRBJ1-2; D might be TRBD1 (5 bases). The V end was cut by 0 bases, the J end by 0 bases, with 24 bases between. Germline V gene data show CDR1 as SGDLS and CDR2 as YYNGEE. The CDR3 runs to 20 residues. The chain's CDR3 is CASSVGARRQPTGANYGYTF. The CDR3 DNA follows: TGTGCCAGCAGCGTAGGCGCCCGGAGACAGCCAACAGGAGCTAACTATGGCTACACCTTC.

The chain combines TRBV7-2 with TRBJ1-5; possibly TRBD1 for D (5 bases). The germline CDR1 and CDR2 sequences are SGHTA and FQGNSA. Trimming took 5 bases from V and 15 from J, leaving 23 bases between them. The CDR3 extends over 14 amino acids. CDR3: CASSPDSDLSRGHF. The CDR3 coding sequence is TGTGCCAGCAGCCCCGACTCGGACCTTTCAAGGGGGCATTTT.

The rearrangement joins TRBV27 to TRBJ2-5; perhaps TRBD2 as D (6 bases). This CDR3 comprises 15 residues. V shed 5 bases and J shed 4 bases, with 17 bases lying between them. Germline lookup yields CDR1 MNHEY and CDR2 SMNVEV (reference sequence). This CDR3 reads CASSRPAGGLETQYF. CDR3 DNA sequence: TGTGCCAGCAGTAGGCCCGCCGGGGGATTAGAGACCCAGTACTTC.

The chain links TRBV2 to TRBJ1-6, with D maybe TRBD1 (6 bases). Germline V gives CDR1 SNHLY, CDR2 FYNNEI. Deletions cut 0 bases from V and 7 bases from J, with 13 bases between. This CDR3 contains 16 residues. The CDR3 reads CASSEAAGTTNSPLHF. In nucleotides, the CDR3 is TGTGCCAGCAGTGAAGCGGCCGGGACAACCAATTCACCCCTCCACTTT.

The chain couples TRBV6-4 to TRBJ1-2, with 10 bases matching TRBD1. The CDR3 runs to 13 residues. The J segment lost 6 bases and the V segment lost 5 bases, leaving 3 bases of the junction unmatched. Germline V gives CDR1 MRHNA, CDR2 SNTAGT. The CDR3 nucleotides read TGTGCCAGCAGTTCGGACAGGGGGAATGGCTACACCTTC. This sequence encodes CASSSDRGNGYTF.

This chain connects TRBV7-3 to TRBJ1-2; 10 bases line up with TRBD1. The J segment lost 8 bases and the V segment lost 4 bases, leaving 13 bases of the junction unmatched. Per germline, CDR1 SGHTA and CDR2 FQGTGA. This CDR3 contains 16 residues. CDR3 sequence reads: CASSSRGTGALGGYTF. As DNA, the CDR3 is TGTGCCAGCAGCTCACGAGGGACAGGGGCCCTGGGAGGCTACACCTTC. Combining the CDR3 with reference TRBV7-3 and TRBJ1-2 gives the whole variable domain GAGVSQTPSNKVTEKGKYVELRCDPISGHTALYWYRQSLGQGPEFLIYFQGTGAADDSGLPNDRFFAVRPEGSVSTLKIQRTERGDSAVYLCASSSRGTGALGGYTFGSGTRLTVV.

The chain uses TRBV2 and TRBJ1-1; TRBD1 is a possible D gene (6 bases). The V end lost 2 bases, the J end lost 4 bases, and 11 bases lay between the germline ends. Germline CDR1 is SNHLY and CDR2 is FYNNEI. This CDR3 has 14 residues. The DNA of the CDR3 is TGTGCCAGCAGTGAACTACAGGGAAGCACTGAAGCTTTCTTT. This translates into CASSELQGSTEAFF.

DNA of the CDR3: TGTGCCAGCACTATAGCGGGGGGGCCAGCGGGCGGGGAGCTGTTTTTT. Its protein is CASTIAGGPAGGELFF. V and J are TRBV7-6 and TRBJ2-2, with 11 bases aligning to TRBD2. Germline values: CDR1 SGHVS, CDR2 FNYEAQ. Trimming at V came to 7 bases and at J to 7 bases, leaving 11 bases not matched to a gene. The CDR3 covers 16 residues.

As for this clone: The junction departs from germline at one end; a sequencing error may be responsible. The chain employs TRBV6-1 and TRBJ2-5; TRBD1 aligns across 11 bases. CDR3 length: 16 amino acids. Germline CDR1 reads MNHNS; CDR2 reads SASEGT. CDR3 DNA: TGTGCCTGCAGTGAAGCGCTGGGGGACAGGGGGGAGACCCAGTACTTC. Amino acid sequence: CACSEALGDRGETQYF.

The rearrangement links TRBV30 to TRBJ2-5, with a possible D match to TRBD1 (6 bases). The CDR3 extends over 12 amino acids. V shed 7 bases and J shed 4 bases, with 13 bases lying between them. Germline V gene lookup returns CDR1 GTSNPN and CDR2 SVGIG (reference sequence). The CDR3 nucleotides are TGTGCCTTACAGGGCTCCGGAGAGACCCAGTACTTC. It codes for CALQGSGETQYF.

V and J are TRBV10-3 and TRBJ1-1; no reliable D call. V lost 8 bases to trimming and J lost 0 bases, with 7 bases between them. The germline CDR1 and CDR2 sequences are ENHRY and SYGVKD. The CDR3 length is 12 residues. The chain's CDR3 is CAIGRLNTEAFF. The CDR3 DNA reads TGTGCCATCGGTAGATTGAACACTGAAGCTTTCTTT.

V is TRBV6-1 and J is TRBJ2-5, with a possible D match to TRBD2 (6 bases). Trimming stripped 3 bases from V and 2 bases from J, with 16 bases between. Looked up from germline, CDR1 is MNHNS and CDR2 is SASEGT. This CDR3 contains 16 residues. The CDR3 is CASSERKGLAQETQYF. The DNA of the CDR3 is TGTGCCAGCAGTGAGCGGAAGGGACTGGCGCAAGAGACCCAGTACTTC.

This rearrangement joins TRBV5-1 to TRBJ1-1; the D gene is possibly TRBD1 (6 bases). This CDR3 region has 14 residues. Germline CDR1 SGHRS, CDR2 YFSETQ. Trimming removed 1 base from V and 2 bases from J, with 9 bases in between. The CDR3 nucleotides read TGCGCCAGCAGCTTGCAGGGGAGCAACACTGAAGCTTTCTTT. It translates to CASSLQGSNTEAFF. The full variable domain, rest sourced from reference TRBV5-1 and TRBJ1-1, is KAGVTQTPRYLIKTRGQQVTLSCSPISGHRSVSWYQQTPGQGLQFLFEYFSETQRNKGNFPGRFSGRQFSNSRSEMNVSTLELGDSALYLCASSLQGSNTEAFFGQGTRLTVV.